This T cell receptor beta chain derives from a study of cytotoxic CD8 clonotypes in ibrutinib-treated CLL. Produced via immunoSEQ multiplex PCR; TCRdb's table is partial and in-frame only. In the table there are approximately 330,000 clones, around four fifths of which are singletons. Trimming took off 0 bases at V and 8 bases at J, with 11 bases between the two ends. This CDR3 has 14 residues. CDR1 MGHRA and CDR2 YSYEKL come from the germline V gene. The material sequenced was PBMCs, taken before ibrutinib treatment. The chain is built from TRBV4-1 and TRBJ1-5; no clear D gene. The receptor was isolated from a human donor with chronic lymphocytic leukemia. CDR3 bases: TGCGCCAGCAGCCAAGAATTAGCCACAGAGCCCCAGCATTTT. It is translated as CASSQELATEPQHF.